This TCR beta chain was sequenced for a study of OX40 agonist ivuxolimab in advanced cancers. Study-wide background: Among those enrolled, mean age was about 60 years (range 23 to 79) and 75% to 85% were male. One patient with hepatocellular carcinoma and two with cutaneous melanoma, three in all, had partial responses.

With 6 bases clipped from V and 7 bases from J, the junction kept 6 bases outside the gene matches. Looked up from germline, CDR1 is MNHEY and CDR2 is SMNVEV (reference sequence). The length of the CDR3 is 13 residues. Libraries were prepared by immunoSEQ multiplex PCR; TCRdb keeps only in-frame clonotypes and omits some of them. This table holds over 80,000 clones, 70% to 90% found once. A remark on this clone: Antigen unknown.

Findings of the study overall: Researchers did not determine the expanded peripheral T cells' antigen specificity. On average, a greater number of expanded clones characterised CD8+ T cells relative to CD4+.

The material was CD4+ or CD8+ T cells sorted from blood, obtained in a trial of the OX40 agonist ivuxolimab. The genes are TRBV27 and TRBJ1-5, with 7 bases matching TRBD1. This clonotype originated in an adult with an advanced solid tumor such as melanoma, head and neck, liver or kidney cancer. This CDR3 reads CASRRGQEQPQHF. Written as DNA, the CDR3 is TGTGCCAGCAGAAGGGGGCAGGAACAGCCCCAGCATTTT.